Sequencing of this TCR beta chain was carried out in a study of T cell repertoires in cytomegalovirus infection. In the study overall: CMV infection and matching HLA type were both indicated by public TCR beta signatures.

This CDR3 has 13 residues. Germline CDR1 and CDR2: DFQATT and SNEGSKA (reference sequence). The J segment lost 4 bases and the V segment lost 3 bases, leaving 5 bases of the junction unmatched. TCRdb redid the calling of the reads with MiXCR, one entry per CDR3 protein. This sample has roughly 920,000 distinct CDR3 sequences, with less than 35% found just once. This clonotype has more than one count but fewer than ten. The target antigen is unknown. General study results and limits: The ex vivo response was dominated by HLA-C-restricted CMV-specific TCR beta clonotypes. The cumulative frequency of public TCR beta families identified carriers of CMV plus the relevant HLA.

The chain employs TRBV20-1 and TRBJ1-2; 7 bases align to TRBD1. The receptor's source is a human donor in good health (CMV status not recorded). Some clones in this sample may be carry-over from other donors' samples. The sample consisted of cultured CD8+ T cells from PBMCs, taken from culture after CMV antigen stimulation. The CDR3 loop reads CSARQRDSYGYTF. CDR3 in DNA: TGCAGTGCTAGGCAAAGGGACAGCTATGGCTACACCTTC.